This T cell receptor beta chain was observed in a study of human T cells and chemical hapten exposure. CDR3 length: 16 residues. Looked up from germline, CDR1 is GTSNPN and CDR2 is SVGIG (reference sequence). V lost 4 bases to trimming and J lost 6 bases, with 24 bases between them. Each cDNA molecule in the library carried unique molecular identifiers. MiXCR, applied by TCRdb to the RACE reads, yields one record per CDR3 protein. The data contain approximately 82,000 distinct CDR3 sequences, approximately 12% of them singletons. This clonotype was observed a handful of times. Its specificity is not known. Regarding the study as a whole: As the donors had alopecia, their immune response may differ from healthy people's.

The time point: patch test 1, 2 weeks after DPC sensitization. The treatment is: therapeutic diphenylcyclopropenone sensitization with weekly scalp DPC. V and J are TRBV30 and TRBJ1-2; D is ambiguous. The receptor was derived from a woman aged 55-69 years with alopecia areata. Some clones in this sample may be carry-over from other donors' samples. The sequences come from whole blood, collected in connection with sensitization to the hapten diphenylcyclopropenone (DPC). CDR3 region: CAWMEIYQASPHGYTF. The DNA for the CDR3 is TGTGCCTGGATGGAGATTTATCAGGCCTCACCCCATGGCTACACCTTC.